This is a list of T cell receptor beta chains from one sample in a study of T-cell memory formation after mild COVID-19. From the 5' RACE reads, TCRdb called clonotypes with MiXCR, one entry per CDR3 protein. This repertoire shows about 250,000 distinct CDR3 sequences, around 17% found once; its top ten account for roughly 24%. The sequencing sample was made of PBMCs or a T cell subset sorted from them (not recorded which). These receptors came from a man between 18 and 29 years old who had mild COVID-19 (a few samples of this study predate the infection). Cell type and time point are not known. Both conserved end residues are part of each CDR3. The order of the fields is CDR3 protein, CDR3 DNA, V gene, J gene, clone size, D gene. The D gene is left open where the match is weak. Rows may omit the clone size; those that give it use once, few, many or a size class.

CASSFRPNQPQHF	TGTGCCAGCAGCTTCCGACCCAATCAGCCCCAGCATTTT	TRBV5-6	TRBJ1-5	NA	NA
CASSDSKAGGVQFYYGYTF	TGTGCCAGCAGTGACTCGAAGGCAGGGGGCGTGCAATTCTACTATGGCTACACCTTC	TRBV6-4	TRBJ1-2	NA	TRBD1
CASSQVSEKLFF	TGTGCCAGCAGCCAAGTTAGCGAAAAACTGTTTTTT	TRBV14	TRBJ1-4	few	NA
CASSQQQDGYTF	TGTGCCAGCAGCCAGCAGCAGGATGGCTACACCTTC	TRBV14	TRBJ1-2	NA	NA
CASSQSWSTDTQYF	TGCGCCAGCAGCCAATCATGGAGCACAGATACGCAGTATTTT	TRBV4-3	TRBJ2-3	NA	NA
CASSRTGLGYGYTF	TGTGCCAGCAGCCGCACTGGACTGGGCTATGGCTACACCTTC	TRBV2	TRBJ1-2	NA	NA
CASSATGGVWDNEQFF	TGTGCCAGCAGTGCGACAGGGGGTGTTTGGGACAATGAGCAGTTCTTC	TRBV25-1	TRBJ2-1	NA	TRBD1
CAIKRNGGAETQYF	TGTGCCATCAAGCGAAACGGGGGGGCAGAGACCCAGTACTTC	TRBV10-3	TRBJ2-5	NA	TRBD2
CASSRPGSSYNEQFF	TGTGCCAGCAGTCGACCGGGGAGCTCCTACAATGAGCAGTTCTTC	TRBV28	TRBJ2-1	NA	NA
CASSVGGWGSYNEQFF	TGTGCCAGCAGTGTCGGGGGCTGGGGCTCCTACAATGAGCAGTTCTTC	TRBV6-5	TRBJ2-1	NA	NA
CATTTGTAAQYF	TGTGCCACCACGACAGGGACCGCGGCCCAGTACTTC	TRBV12-3/TRBV12-4	TRBJ2-5	NA	TRBD1
CSVGGAKNIQYF	TGCAGCGTTGGCGGGGCCAAAAACATTCAGTACTTC	TRBV29-1	TRBJ2-4	NA	NA
CASSGENTEAFF	TGCGCCAGCAGTGGCGAAAACACTGAAGCTTTCTTT	TRBV5-1	TRBJ1-1	few	NA
CASSPQGARSYEQYF	TGCGCCAGCAGCCCACAGGGGGCCCGCTCCTACGAGCAGTACTTC	TRBV4-1	TRBJ2-7	few	TRBD1
CASSRSRGGASGELFF	TGTGCCAGCAGCAGGTCACGCGGGGGGGCCTCCGGGGAGCTGTTTTTT	TRBV7-2	TRBJ2-2	few	TRBD2
CASSRDRAGGDTQYF	TGCGCCAGCAGCCGAGACAGGGCGGGGGGAGATACGCAGTATTTT	TRBV5-1	TRBJ2-3	few	NA
CASSLNGSPQHF	TGCGCCAGCAGCTTGAATGGTTCGCCCCAGCATTTT	TRBV5-1	TRBJ1-5	NA	NA
CASSQNDRGYSPLHF	TGTGCCAGCAGCCAAAACGACAGGGGATACTCACCCCTCCACTTT	TRBV3-1	TRBJ1-6	NA	TRBD1
CASNRLTSGGDYSTDTQYF	TGTGCCAGCAACCGTTTGACTAGCGGGGGGGACTATAGCACAGATACGCAGTATTTT	TRBV5-6	TRBJ2-3	few	TRBD2
CASSLEAINTQYF	TGCGCCAGCAGCTTGGAGGCAATTAATACGCAGTATTTT	TRBV5-1	TRBJ2-3	NA	NA
CSATPRDLGEQPQHF	TGCAGTGCGACGCCCCGGGACCTCGGGGAACAGCCCCAGCATTTT	TRBV20-1	TRBJ1-5	NA	NA
CATSRSPGSSEQYF	TGTGCCACCAGCCGCTCTCCCGGGAGCTCTGAGCAGTACTTC	TRBV15	TRBJ2-7	NA	NA
CSAREGSNQPQHF	TGCAGTGCTAGAGAGGGTAGCAATCAGCCCCAGCATTTT	TRBV20-1	TRBJ1-5	few	NA
CASSYRPNSNQPQHF	TGTGCCAGCAGTTACAGACCGAATAGCAATCAGCCCCAGCATTTT	TRBV6-5	TRBJ1-5	few	NA
CASSGTGGAGANVLTF	TGTGCCAGCAGTGGGACAGGGGGCGCTGGGGCCAACGTCCTGACTTTC	TRBV2	TRBJ2-6	NA	TRBD1
CASSQVGAETQYF	TGCGCCAGCAGCCAAGTGGGTGCTGAGACCCAGTACTTC	TRBV4-1	TRBJ2-5	many	NA
CASSAPLAGGSGELFF	TGTGCCAGCAGCGCGCCCCTAGCGGGGGGTTCCGGGGAGCTGTTTTTT	TRBV9	TRBJ2-2	NA	TRBD2
CASSELGLDYGYTF	TGTGCCAGCAGTGAATTGGGGCTTGATTATGGCTACACCTTC	TRBV6-1	TRBJ1-2	NA	NA
CASSLAGLSTDTQYF	TGTGCCAGCAGCCTAGCGGGGCTTAGCACAGATACGCAGTATTTT	TRBV7-2	TRBJ2-3	few	TRBD2
CSADLQEFNYGYTF	TGCAGTGCAGACCTACAGGAATTTAACTATGGCTACACCTTC	TRBV20-1	TRBJ1-2	few	NA
CASRTQRGNEQFF	TGTGCCAGCAGAACGCAGAGGGGGAATGAGCAGTTCTTC	TRBV11-2	TRBJ2-1	NA	NA
CASSDPGAGDTEAFF	TGCGCCAGCAGCGACCCAGGGGCGGGGGACACTGAAGCTTTCTTT	TRBV5-1	TRBJ1-1	few	NA
CSASLGANTGELFF	TGCAGTGCTAGTTTAGGGGCCAACACCGGGGAGCTGTTTTTT	TRBV20-1	TRBJ2-2	NA	NA
CAWEPGQGTDTQYF	TGTGCCTGGGAACCCGGACAGGGAACAGATACGCAGTATTTT	TRBV30	TRBJ2-3	few	TRBD1
CASSLGPSGGAGEQFF	TGTGCCAGCAGCTTAGGCCCTAGCGGGGGGGCCGGGGAGCAGTTCTTC	TRBV7-2	TRBJ2-1	few	TRBD2
CASSDRQLNTGELFF	TGTGCCAGCAGCGACAGGCAGTTAAACACCGGGGAGCTGTTTTTT	TRBV9	TRBJ2-2	few	NA
CGSSLMGTEAFF	TGTGGCAGCAGCTTGATGGGGACTGAAGCTTTCTTT	TRBV7-8	TRBJ1-1	NA	NA
CASSDGGLVANEQFF	TGTGCCAGCAGCGACGGAGGGCTAGTGGCCAATGAGCAGTTCTTC	TRBV7-3	TRBJ2-1	few	NA
CASSLAGGRASVIEQFF	TGTGCCAGCAGCTTAGCGGGGGGCAGGGCGTCTGTCATCGAGCAGTTCTTC	TRBV7-8	TRBJ2-1	few	NA
CATSSSDSPYGYTF	TGTGCCACCAGCAGCTCAGACAGCCCCTATGGCTACACCTTC	TRBV15	TRBJ1-2	NA	NA
CSARLGLANTGELFF	TGCAGCGCCCGCCTGGGGCTTGCGAACACCGGGGAGCTGTTTTTT	TRBV29-1	TRBJ2-2	NA	NA
CASKGTGSYTGELFF	TGTGCCAGCAAAGGGACAGGGTCTTACACCGGGGAGCTGTTTTTT	TRBV12-3/TRBV12-4	TRBJ2-2	NA	TRBD1
CASSVGQGSNEQFF	TGCGCCAGCAGCGTCGGCCAGGGGTCCAATGAGCAGTTCTTC	TRBV4-1	TRBJ2-1	NA	NA
CASSLSGAQPTTKNIQYF	TGTGCCAGCAGTTTATCCGGGGCCCAACCAACTACCAAAAACATTCAGTACTTC	TRBV27	TRBJ2-4	NA	NA
CSARSTGSGGNTIYF	TGCAGTGCTAGATCAACAGGGTCAGGAGGAAACACCATATATTTT	TRBV20-1	TRBJ1-3	few	NA
CASSFGTGPYGYTF	TGCGCCAGCAGCTTTGGGACAGGGCCGTATGGCTACACCTTC	TRBV5-1	TRBJ1-2	many	TRBD1
CASSQERGSAYEQYF	TGCGCCAGCAGCCAAGAACGTGGTAGCGCCTACGAGCAGTACTTC	TRBV4-3	TRBJ2-7	few	NA
CASSGTSGGAVEQFF	TGCGCCAGCAGCGGGACTAGCGGGGGCGCGGTTGAGCAGTTCTTC	TRBV5-1	TRBJ2-1	few	TRBD2
CASSEFTGRTDTQYF	TGTGCCAGCAGTGAATTTACGGGGCGAACAGATACGCAGTATTTT	TRBV25-1	TRBJ2-3	NA	NA
CASSLDWGTYNEQFF	TGCGCCAGCAGCTTGGACTGGGGGACCTACAATGAGCAGTTCTTC	TRBV5-1	TRBJ2-1	few	NA
CSVRRGSNTEAFF	TGCAGCGTGAGGAGGGGGTCGAACACTGAAGCTTTCTTT	TRBV29-1	TRBJ1-1	few	NA
CAAGEGASSYNEQFF	TGTGCCGCGGGAGAGGGGGCCAGCTCCTACAATGAGCAGTTCTTC	TRBV10-3	TRBJ2-1	NA	NA
CASSPGAGAYNEQFF	TGTGCCAGCAGCCCAGGAGCGGGGGCCTACAATGAGCAGTTCTTC	TRBV7-3	TRBJ2-1	once	TRBD2
CSAPRSGGYEQYF	TGCAGTGCTCCCCGGTCAGGGGGCTACGAGCAGTACTTC	TRBV20-1	TRBJ2-7	few	TRBD1
CASSPWRDKDPEAFF	TGCGCCAGCAGCCCCTGGAGGGACAAAGACCCTGAAGCTTTCTTT	TRBV5-1	TRBJ1-1	NA	NA
CASSLLAGGLETQYF	TGTGCCAGCAGCTTACTAGCGGGGGGGCTAGAGACCCAGTACTTC	TRBV7-2	TRBJ2-5	many	TRBD2
CATSLLSPGETQYF	TGTGCCACCTCACTATTATCCCCCGGAGAGACCCAGTACTTC	TRBV28	TRBJ2-5	few	NA
CSVEATYPDRVDTQYF	TGCAGCGTTGAAGCGACTTATCCTGACCGGGTCGATACGCAGTATTTT	TRBV29-1	TRBJ2-3	few	NA